This TCR beta chain was found in a study of blood T cells in healthy people across ages. With a J-beta primer mix and a sample-barcoded 5' primer, a second PCR ran about 7 to 11 cycles. TCRdb itself ran the 5' RACE reads through MiXCR, one entry per CDR3 protein. The sample has hundreds of thousands of distinct CDR3 sequences; 44% are singletons. This clonotype turned up a few times. Sequenced: blood. This receptor was identified in a man in his 60s in good health.

This chain's CDR3 is CSGTASQETQYF. CDR3 bases: TGCAGTGGGACGGCTTCACAAGAGACCCAGTACTTC. This chain joins TRBV20-1 and TRBJ2-5; no reliable D call. The V end lost 7 bases, the J end lost 2 bases, and 11 bases lay between the germline ends. From germline, CDR1 is DFQATT and CDR2 SNEGSKA (reference sequence). The CDR3 sequence is 12 residues long.